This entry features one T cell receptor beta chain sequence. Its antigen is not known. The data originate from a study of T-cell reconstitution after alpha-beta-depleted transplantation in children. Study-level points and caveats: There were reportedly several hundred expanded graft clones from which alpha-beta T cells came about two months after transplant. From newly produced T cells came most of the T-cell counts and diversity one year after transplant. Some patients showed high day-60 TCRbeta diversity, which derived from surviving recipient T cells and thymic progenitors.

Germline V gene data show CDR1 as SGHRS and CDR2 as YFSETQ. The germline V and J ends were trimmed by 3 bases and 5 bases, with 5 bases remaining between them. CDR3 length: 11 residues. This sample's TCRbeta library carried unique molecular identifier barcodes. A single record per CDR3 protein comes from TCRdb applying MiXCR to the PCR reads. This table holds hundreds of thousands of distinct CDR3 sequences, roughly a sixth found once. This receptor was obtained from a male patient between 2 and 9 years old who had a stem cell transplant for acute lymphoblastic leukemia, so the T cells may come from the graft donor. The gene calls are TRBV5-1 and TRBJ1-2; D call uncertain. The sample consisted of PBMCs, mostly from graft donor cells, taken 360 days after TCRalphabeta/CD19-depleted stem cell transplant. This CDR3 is CASSSEYGYTF. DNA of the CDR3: TGCGCCAGCAGCTCGGAGTATGGCTACACCTTC.